The 3 T cell receptor beta chains below all came from one sample that was sequenced in a study of blood T cell repertoires in COVID-19. This table comes from immunoSEQ multiplex PCR, and its TCRdb copy is limited to in-frame clones, with some not included. This sample has approximately 38,000 clones, with about four fifths found just once. The sequencing sample was made of peripheral blood. These TCRs come from a human donor with acute or convalescent COVID-19. The donor label of this sample is uncertain.

Here the CDR3 DNA reads TGTGCCAGCAGCTTAGGTACAGGGGATCAGCCCCAGCATTTT. Its translation: CASSLGTGDQPQHF. The chain links TRBV7-9 to TRBJ1-5, with 7 bases identical to TRBD1. Trimming at V came to 1 base and at J to 5 bases, leaving 2 bases not matched to a gene. This CDR3 is built from 14 residues. Germline CDR1 and CDR2: SEHNR and FQNEAQ (reference sequence).

J is TRBJ1-2 and V is TRBV6-5; D is possibly TRBD1 (5 bases). Germline lookup yields CDR1 MNHEY and CDR2 SVGAGI. The CDR3 is 13 residues long. The V end was cut by 6 bases, the J end by 8 bases, with 16 bases between. The CDR3 DNA reads as TGTGCCAGCAGCACAGGTTTTAACGAAGGCTACACCTTC. This sequence encodes CASSTGFNEGYTF.

The chain joins TRBV20-1 to TRBJ2-3; a possible D gene is TRBD2 (6 bases). The CDR3 contains 16 residues. Trimming removed 3 bases from V and 0 bases from J, with 16 bases in between. Germline assignment: CDR1 DFQATT and CDR2 SNEGSKA (reference sequence). The chain's CDR3 is CSASPRDWASTDTQYF. DNA of the CDR3: TGCAGTGCTAGTCCGAGGGACTGGGCTAGCACAGATACGCAGTATTTT.